The rows below give T cell receptor beta chains drawn from one sample of a study of blood T cell repertoires in COVID-19. Libraries were prepared by immunoSEQ multiplex PCR; TCRdb keeps only in-frame clonotypes and omits some of them. Of around 46,000 clones in the sample, 80% to 90% are singletons; the top ten hold around 16%. The sample was peripheral blood. The source of these receptors is a human donor in a cohort sampled during active COVID-19. The donor label of this sample is uncertain. CDR3s include the opening cysteine and the closing phenylalanine or tryptophan. A D gene is named only where the DNA matches it firmly. Clone size appears in some rows only: once, few, many, or a class for an expanded clone.

D	V	J	size	CDR3	DNA
.	TRBV7-2	TRBJ1-1	.	CASSLLSGLAFF	TGTGCCAGCAGCTTATTATCGGGTTTAGCTTTCTTT
TRBD1	TRBV24-1	TRBJ2-2	.	CATSDAKTGVTGELFF	TGTGCCACCAGTGACGCGAAGACAGGGGTCACCGGGGAGCTGTTTTTT
.	TRBV3-1/TRBV3-2	TRBJ2-1	.	CASSHTRTYNEQFF	TGTGCCAGCAGCCATACCAGGACTTACAATGAGCAGTTCTTC
TRBD1	TRBV6-5	TRBJ2-7	.	CASSYEGTGSEQYF	TGTGCCAGCAGTTACGAAGGGACAGGGAGCGAGCAGTACTTC
TRBD2	TRBV3-1/TRBV3-2	TRBJ2-1	few	CASSQVPRGGGQFF	TGTGCCAGCAGCCAAGTGCCGCGGGGGGGCGGGCAGTTCTTC
TRBD2	TRBV10-1	TRBJ2-3	.	CASSEGLAGGPTDTQYF	TGCGCCAGCAGTGAGGGTTTAGCGGGGGGGCCGACAGATACGCAGTATTTT
TRBD1	TRBV5-1	TRBJ1-3	.	CASSPGQVHSGNTIYF	TGCGCCAGCAGCCCTGGACAGGTTCACTCTGGAAACACCATATATTTT
.	TRBV7-9	TRBJ1-6	.	CASSLATGPNSPLHF	TGTGCCAGCAGCTTAGCGACTGGCCCGAATTCACCCCTCCACTTT
TRBD1	TRBV5-6	TRBJ2-2	.	CASSWDRGLKNTGELFF	TGTGCCAGCAGCTGGGACAGGGGATTGAAGAACACCGGGGAGCTGTTTTTT
.	TRBV7-8	TRBJ1-5	.	CASSLEGRVQPQHF	TGTGCCAGCAGCTTAGAGGGCAGGGTACAGCCCCAGCATTTT
.	TRBV7-6	TRBJ2-5	.	CASSFEVLLSGGGAQYF	TGTGCCAGCAGCTTCGAGGTCCTCCTATCCGGCGGAGGGGCCCAGTACTTC
TRBD1	TRBV6-2/TRBV6-3	TRBJ1-6	.	CASSFPGQGTLSSYNSPLHF	TGTGCCAGCAGTTTCCCGGGACAGGGGACCCTCAGCTCCTATAATTCACCCCTCCACTTT
.	TRBV19	TRBJ1-1	.	CASSSQQGSEAFF	TGTGCCAGTAGTTCCCAACAGGGAAGTGAAGCTTTCTTT
.	TRBV6-5	TRBJ2-1	.	CASSSQSRRTDEQFF	TGTGCCAGCAGTTCCCAGTCTCGGAGGACCGATGAGCAGTTCTTC
TRBD1	TRBV5-5	TRBJ2-2	.	CASSLAFIGQGRTGELFF	TGTGCCAGCAGCTTGGCCTTTATTGGACAGGGTAGGACCGGGGAGCTGTTTTTT
.	TRBV29-1	TRBJ1-5	few	CSVSEGGQPQHF	TGCAGCGTCAGTGAGGGTGGTCAGCCCCAGCATTTT
.	TRBV9	TRBJ2-3	.	CASSGLEFNPSTDTQYF	TGTGCCAGCAGCGGCCTGGAGTTCAATCCTAGCACAGATACGCAGTATTTT
TRBD1	TRBV4-2	TRBJ2-1	.	CASSQVAGQGNSYNEQFF	TGTGCCAGCAGCCAAGTGGCGGGACAGGGAAACTCCTACAATGAGCAGTTCTTC
TRBD2	TRBV7-2	TRBJ2-7	.	CASSLVGTSGGAREQYF	TGTGCCAGCAGCTTAGTCGGGACTAGCGGGGGGGCCAGGGAGCAGTACTTC
TRBD2	TRBV14	TRBJ2-1	few	CASSQRGGLRNNEQFF	TGTGCCAGCAGCCAACGCGGGGGATTAAGGAACAATGAGCAGTTCTTC
.	TRBV12-3/TRBV12-4	TRBJ1-6	.	CASSWDKNSPLHF	TGTGCCAGCAGCTGGGACAAAAATTCACCCCTCCACTTT
TRBD2	TRBV5-1	TRBJ2-5	.	CASSLLSSGGRQETQYF	TGCGCCAGCAGCTTGCTGTCTAGCGGGGGCCGTCAGGAGACCCAGTACTTC
TRBD1	TRBV29-1	TRBJ1-2	once	CSVEFAGGYGYTF	TGCAGCGTTGAATTTGCAGGGGGCTATGGCTACACCTTC
.	TRBV12-3/TRBV12-4	TRBJ1-1	few	CASREDFTEAFF	TGTGCCAGCCGAGAGGACTTCACTGAAGCTTTCTTT
TRBD2	TRBV7-8	TRBJ2-2	.	CASSKRSGGANTGELFF	TGTGCCAGCAGCAAAAGAAGCGGGGGTGCGAACACCGGGGAGCTGTTTTTT
TRBD1	TRBV9	TRBJ1-2	.	CASSVEGTGAIYGYTF	TGTGCCAGCAGCGTAGAAGGGACAGGGGCCATCTACGGCTACACCTTC
.	TRBV7-9	TRBJ2-3	.	CASSPAGMETQYF	TGTGCCAGCAGCCCGGCAGGGATGGAGACGCAGTATTTT
TRBD1	TRBV6-5	TRBJ1-4	.	CASSSGRRDSEKLFF	TGTGCCAGCAGTTCTGGGCGGAGGGACAGTGAAAAACTGTTTTTT
.	TRBV11-2	TRBJ1-4	.	CASSLLGAGVEKLFF	TGTGCCAGCAGCTTATTGGGGGCAGGAGTTGAAAAACTGTTTTTT
.	TRBV7-8	TRBJ2-3	.	CASSLARSGTKISTDTQYF	TGTGCCAGCAGCTTAGCGCGAAGTGGGACAAAAATTAGCACAGATACGCAGTATTTT
.	TRBV28	TRBJ1-2	.	CASSFSQGSGYTF	TGTGCCAGCAGTTTTAGCCAGGGGTCTGGCTACACCTTC
TRBD2	TRBV13	TRBJ2-7	hyperexpanded	CASSLDGGYYEQYF	TGTGCCAGCAGCTTAGACGGGGGGTACTACGAGCAGTACTTC
.	TRBV7-2	TRBJ2-6	.	CASSHPRHSSGANVLTF	TGTGCCAGCAGCCATCCAAGACATAGCTCTGGGGCCAACGTCCTGACTTTC
.	TRBV5-1	TRBJ2-4	.	CASSLAPIRESAKNIQYF	TGCGCCAGCAGCTTGGCGCCCATCAGGGAATCGGCCAAAAACATTCAGTACTTC
TRBD1	TRBV28	TRBJ2-1	.	CASSPTGEGSYNEQFF	TGTGCCAGCAGTCCGACAGGGGAAGGCTCCTACAATGAGCAGTTCTTC
.	TRBV3-1/TRBV3-2	TRBJ1-1	.	CASSHSSTEAFF	TGTGCCAGCAGCCATTCCTCCACTGAAGCTTTCTTT
.	TRBV29-1	TRBJ2-7	.	CSVGEGVATYEQYF	TGCAGCGTTGGAGAAGGAGTAGCGACCTACGAGCAGTACTTC
TRBD2	TRBV7-9	TRBJ2-7	.	CASRAGAGYEQYF	TGTGCCAGCCGAGCGGGGGCCGGCTACGAGCAGTACTTC
.	TRBV19	TRBJ1-1	.	CASSYSVNTEAFF	TGTGCCAGTAGTTATTCGGTGAACACTGAAGCTTTCTTT
.	TRBV19	TRBJ1-1	.	CASSIHGVVMNTEAFF	TGTGCCAGTAGTATACACGGGGTAGTCATGAACACTGAAGCTTTCTTT
.	TRBV19	TRBJ1-1	.	CASSIEPGSDEAFF	TGTGCCAGTAGTATAGAACCAGGGTCGGATGAAGCTTTCTTT
.	TRBV27	TRBJ1-5	.	CASSFTVNNQPQHF	TGTGCCAGCAGTTTTACGGTGAACAATCAGCCCCAGCATTTT
.	TRBV15	TRBJ2-7	.	CATSRDRDSGEQYF	TGTGCCACCAGCAGAGACCGGGATTCGGGCGAGCAGTACTTC
TRBD2	TRBV5-1	TRBJ2-1	few	CASSLVAGGLSPEQFF	TGCGCCAGCAGCTTGGTGGCGGGGGGGCTTAGTCCTGAGCAGTTCTTC
.	TRBV4-3	TRBJ2-1	.	CASSPRTVSYNEQFF	TGCGCCAGCAGCCCGCGGACAGTCTCCTACAATGAGCAGTTCTTC
.	TRBV5-8	TRBJ2-1	.	CASLYRVSYNEQFF	TGTGCCAGCCTCTACAGGGTCTCCTACAATGAGCAGTTCTTC
.	TRBV2	TRBJ1-5	.	CASSLQNYNQPQHF	TGTGCCAGCAGTTTACAGAATTACAATCAGCCCCAGCATTTT
.	TRBV6-5	TRBJ1-3	few	CASKQGQGGNTIYF	TGTGCCAGCAAGCAGGGACAAGGCGGAAACACCATATATTTT
TRBD2	TRBV7-9	TRBJ2-1	.	CASSFSSGGTNEQFF	TGTGCCAGCAGCTTCAGTAGCGGGGGTACCAATGAGCAGTTCTTC
.	TRBV28	TRBJ1-4	.	CASSFINEKLFF	TGTGCCAGCAGCTTTATTAATGAAAAACTGTTTTTT
.	TRBV7-2	TRBJ1-2	.	CASSLAGAYGYTF	TGTGCCAGCAGCTTAGCTGGGGCCTATGGCTACACCTTC
.	TRBV12-3/TRBV12-4	TRBJ2-7	.	CASSPHTGLEQYF	TGTGCCAGCAGCCCTCACACAGGGCTAGAGCAGTACTTC
.	TRBV28	TRBJ2-2	.	CASISAGGGTGELFF	TGTGCCAGCATCTCGGCAGGGGGAGGCACCGGGGAGCTGTTTTTT
TRBD1	TRBV9	TRBJ2-7	.	CASSVGTGDGSYEQYF	TGTGCCAGCAGCGTGGGAACAGGGGATGGGTCCTACGAGCAGTACTTC
.	TRBV5-1	TRBJ1-4	.	CASSGGDSATNEKLFF	TGCGCCAGCAGCGGAGGGGACTCAGCAACTAATGAAAAACTGTTTTTT
.	TRBV7-6	TRBJ2-5	.	CASSNLRRGQGETQYF	TGTGCCAGCAGCAACCTAAGGAGGGGGCAAGGCGAGACCCAGTACTTC
TRBD1	TRBV7-2	TRBJ1-1	.	CASSTRQGTEAFF	TGTGCCAGCAGCACTAGACAGGGCACTGAAGCTTTCTTT